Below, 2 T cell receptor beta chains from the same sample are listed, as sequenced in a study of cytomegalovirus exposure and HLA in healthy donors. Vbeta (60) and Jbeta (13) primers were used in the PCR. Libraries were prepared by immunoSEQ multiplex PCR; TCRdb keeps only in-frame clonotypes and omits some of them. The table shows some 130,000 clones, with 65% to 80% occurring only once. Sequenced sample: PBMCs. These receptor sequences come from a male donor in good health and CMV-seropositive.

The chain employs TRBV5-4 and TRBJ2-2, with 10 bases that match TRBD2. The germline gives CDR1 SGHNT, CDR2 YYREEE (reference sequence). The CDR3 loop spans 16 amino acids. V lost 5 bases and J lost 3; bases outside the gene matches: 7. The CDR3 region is CASRAGGPLYTGELFF. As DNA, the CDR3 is TGTGCCAGCAGAGCGGGAGGGCCTCTCTACACCGGGGAGCTGTTTTTT.

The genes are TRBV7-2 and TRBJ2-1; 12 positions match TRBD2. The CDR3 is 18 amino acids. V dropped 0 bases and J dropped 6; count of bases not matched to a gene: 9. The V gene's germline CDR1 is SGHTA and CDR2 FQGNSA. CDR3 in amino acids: CASSLASRLAGGPNEQFF. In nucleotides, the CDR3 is TGTGCCAGCAGCTTAGCTTCTAGGCTAGCGGGAGGGCCCAATGAGCAGTTCTTC.